This T cell receptor (beta chain) is drawn from a study of blood T cell repertoires in COVID-19. Looking at the study overall: COVID-19 samples from acute and convalescent phases originated in the United States, Italy and Spain.

Assay: immunoSEQ multiplex PCR; the TCRdb copy retains only in-frame clones and omits some. The table includes fewer than 500,000 clones, around 90% detected once. Patients at the Seattle site were enrolled during active infection and followed longitudinally. This clone occurred once. Sequenced: peripheral blood. The receptor's source is a man in his late teens or twenties with COVID-19, enrolled during active disease.

The CDR3 region is CASSPHRDSYNEQFF. The CDR3 region has the DNA TGTGCCAGCTCACCCCACAGGGACTCCTACAATGAGCAGTTCTTC. V is TRBV28 and J is TRBJ2-1, with D possibly matching TRBD1 (6 bases). Trimming took off 8 bases at V and 0 bases at J, with 14 bases between the two ends. CDR1 is MDHEN and CDR2 is SYDVKM in the germline V gene. The CDR3 covers 15 residues.